The 22 T cell receptor beta chains reported below all come from one sample, sequenced in a study of blood T cell repertoires in COVID-19 (dated by TCRdb to between 2020 and 2021). The library was produced with the immunoSEQ multiplex PCR assay. In TCRdb, the immuneACCESS table is reduced to in-frame sequences with V and J assigned. These tables do not hold every clone; where another copy was compared, an unresolved V gene accounts for under half, and the others remain unexplained. Present in this sample are hundreds of thousands of clones, 88% of which were seen just once. The ten largest clonotypes hold 2% to 2.5% of the sample. The sequenced sample consisted of PBMCs or T cells enriched from blood (not recorded which). These receptors originate from a woman aged 55-75 years in a cohort exposed to, infected with or recovered from COVID-19 (not recorded which).

The gene calls are TRBV29-1 and TRBJ1-1, with 7 nucleotides matching TRBD1. The CDR3 runs 12 residues. Unmatched junction bases numbered 0, after V lost 4 bases and J lost 1 base. Germline lookup yields CDR1 SQVTM and CDR2 ANQGSEA. In nucleotides, the CDR3 is TGCAGCGTTGGGACAGGGAACACTGAAGCTTTCTTT. Protein sequence: CSVGTGNTEAFF.

This clone came up once. The chain links TRBV13 to TRBJ1-6, with D hard to call. Germline lookup yields CDR1 PRHDT and CDR2 FYEKMQ (reference sequence). Trimming left V 3 bases short and J 10 bases short, with 10 bases between. This CDR3 is built from 13 residues. Written as DNA, the CDR3 is TGTGCCAGCAGCTTTCAGGTCGAGTCACCCCTCCACTTT. Translation: CASSFQVESPLHF. Together with reference TRBV13 and TRBJ1-6, the CDR3 gives the full variable domain: AAGVIQSPRHLIKEKRETATLKCYPIPRHDTVYWYQQGPGQDPQFLISFYEKMQSDKGSIPDRFSAQQFSDYHSELNMSSLELGDSALYFCASSFQVESPLHFGNGTRLTVT.

This clone was picked up a small number of times. The J gene is TRBJ2-1, the V gene TRBV10-3; 8 bases fit TRBD2. CDR1 is ENHRY and CDR2 is SYGVKD in the germline V gene. The CDR3 contains 16 residues. V lost 3 bases to trimming and J lost 0 bases; unmatched junction nucleotides: 4. For the CDR3, the DNA is TGTGCCATCAGTGAAACCGGACTAGCCTCCTACAATGAGCAGTTCTTC. Translating gives CAISETGLASYNEQFF.

The count of this clone is one. The rearrangement links TRBV18 to TRBJ2-7; tentatively, D is TRBD1 (6 bases). This CDR3 has 13 amino acids. The V end lost 5 bases, the J end lost 1 base, and 9 bases lay between the germline ends. Germline CDR1 KGHSH, CDR2 LQKENI. The CDR3 sequence is CASSVTGSYEQYF. In nucleotides, the CDR3 is TGTGCCAGCTCAGTCACAGGGTCCTACGAGCAGTACTTC.

The chain uses TRBV11-1 and TRBJ2-5; 8 bases match TRBD2. From germline, CDR1 is SGHAT and CDR2 FQDESV (reference sequence). V trimming: 5 bases; J trimming: 0 bases; junction bases outside the gene matches: 5. CDR3 size: 15 residues. CDR3 sequence (DNA): TGTGCCAGCAGCCCCCATAGCGGGGACCAAGAGACCCAGTACTTC. Residues: CASSPHSGDQETQYF. Filled out from reference TRBV11-1 and TRBJ2-5, the complete variable domain reads EAEVAQSPRYKITEKSQAVAFWCDPISGHATLYWYRQILGQGPELLVQFQDESVVDDSQLPKDRFSAERLKGVDSTLKIQPAELGDSAMYLCASSPHSGDQETQYFGPGTRLLVL.

This clone was found a few times. The V and J genes are TRBV11-2 and TRBJ2-1, with 7 nucleotides matching TRBD2. The CDR3 has 15 residues. After removal of 2 bases from V and 7 bases from J, the junction contained 8 bases not matched to a gene. Germline loops: CDR1 SGHAT, CDR2 FQNNGV. CDR3: CASSLLTAGPNEQFF. The DNA for the CDR3 is TGTGCCAGCAGCTTATTAACAGCGGGACCAAATGAGCAGTTCTTC.

As regards this clone: One end of the junction fails to match germline, which may point to a read error. J is TRBJ2-5 and V is TRBV7-7; the match to TRBD2 covers 7 bases. The length of the CDR3 is 17 residues. CDR1 is SSHAT and CDR2 is FNYEAQ in the germline V gene (reference sequence). CDR3 residues: CASSLSREGLKWETQYF. The CDR3 nucleotides read TGTGCTAGCAGCCTGAGTAGGGAGGGCCTTAAATGGGAGACCCAGTACTTC. The whole variable domain, filled in from reference TRBV7-7 and TRBJ2-5, reads GAGVSQSPRYKVTKRGQDVTLRCDPISSHATLYWYQQALGQGPEFLTYFNYEAQPDKSGLPSDRFSAERPEGSISTLTIQRTEQRDSAMYRCASSLSREGLKWETQYFGPGTRLLVL.

The chain combines TRBV6-6 with TRBJ2-1, with 9 bases fitting TRBD2. The CDR3 is 14 amino acids. V was clipped by 4 bases and J by 10 bases; unmatched bases: 8. Germline V CDR1 and CDR2: MNHNY, SVGAGI (reference sequence). This chain's CDR3 is CASSWAGLAGEQFF. DNA of the CDR3: TGTGCCAGCAGTTGGGCGGGACTAGCAGGCGAGCAGTTCTTC.

This chain connects TRBV9 to TRBJ1-2; TRBD1 agrees at 9 bases. Trimming removed 9 bases from V and 1 base from J; junction bases left unmatched: 7. The CDR3 is 14 amino acids. Germline V gene sequence: CDR1 SGDLS, CDR2 YYNGEE. The CDR3 loop reads CATSRTGDNYGYTF. Written as DNA, the CDR3 is TGTGCCACCTCGAGGACAGGGGATAACTATGGCTACACCTTC.

To note about this clone: Being one base from a much bigger clone, this may be a read error. The chain has TRBV6-5 and TRBJ2-7, with 10 bases aligning to TRBD1. The germline CDR1 and CDR2 sequences are MNHEY and SVGAGI. The CDR3 extends over 14 amino acids. Trimming took 5 bases from V and 3 from J; bases not matched to a gene: 4. This CDR3 reads CASSTRTGGYEQYF. For the CDR3, the DNA is TGTGCCAGCAGTACTCGGACAGGGGGCTACGAGCAGTACTTC.

This clone was seen only once. The genes are TRBV11-2 and TRBJ2-7, with a possible D match to TRBD2 (5 bases). Germline V lookup: CDR1 SGHAT, CDR2 FQNNGV. This CDR3 is 15 amino acids long. Trimming removed 5 bases at V and 3 bases at J, with 17 bases between. The CDR3 loop is CASSPSGLAGYEQYF. In nucleotides, the CDR3 is TGTGCCAGCAGCCCAAGCGGCCTAGCAGGCTACGAGCAGTACTTC. The full variable domain, completed using reference TRBV11-2 and TRBJ2-7, is EAGVAQSPRYKIIEKRQSVAFWCNPISGHATLYWYQQILGQGPKLLIQFQNNGVVDDSQLPKDRFSAERLKGVDSTLKIQPAKLEDSAVYLCASSPSGLAGYEQYFGPGTRLTVT.

The chain recombines TRBV5-1 with TRBJ1-4; D remains unclear. Germline V gene sequence: CDR1 SGHRS, CDR2 YFSETQ. The V end was cut by 3 bases, the J end by 3 bases, with 9 bases between. The CDR3 has 14 amino acids. The CDR3 DNA follows: TGCGCCAGCAGCTGGGGAGGACCTAATGAAAAACTGTTTTTT. It yields the protein CASSWGGPNEKLFF.

The chain joins TRBV19 to TRBJ1-5, with TRBD1 matching 11 bases. Unmatched junction bases numbered 7, after V lost 6 bases and J lost 6 bases. The length of the CDR3 is 15 residues. CDR1 and CDR2 from the germline V gene are LNHDA and SQIVND (reference sequence). This CDR3 is CASSLGTGGVQPQHF. For the CDR3, the DNA is TGTGCCAGTAGCCTTGGGACAGGGGGGGTTCAGCCCCAGCATTTT. Supplemented by reference TRBV19 and TRBJ1-5, the full variable domain reads DGGITQSPKYLFRKEGQNVTLSCEQNLNHDAMYWYRQDPGQGLRLIYYSQIVNDFQKGDIAEGYSVSREKKESFPLTVTSAQKNPTAFYLCASSLGTGGVQPQHFGDGTRLSIL.

The chain carries TRBV9 and TRBJ2-2; D gene unclear. The ends were cut back, 3 bases at V and 2 bases at J, with 8 bases in the middle. The CDR3 totals 14 residues. Germline V gene sequence: CDR1 SGDLS, CDR2 YYNGEE. CDR3 sequence: CASSGQINTGELFF. The CDR3 nucleotides are TGTGCCAGCAGCGGGCAGATTAACACCGGGGAGCTGTTTTTT. The complete variable domain, with remaining parts taken from reference TRBV9 and TRBJ2-2, reads DSGVTQTPKHLITATGQRVTLRCSPRSGDLSVYWYQQSLDQGLQFLIQYYNGEERAKGNILERFSAQQFPDLHSELNLSSLELGDSALYFCASSGQINTGELFFGEGSRLTVL.

The CDR3 DNA reads as TGTGCCACCAGCGGTGGGCAAGGGGGAGCGGGAGGGGGCAATGAGCAGTTCTTC. It translates to CATSGGQGGAGGGNEQFF. The rearrangement links TRBV15 to TRBJ2-1, with TRBD2 matching 10 bases. This CDR3 spans 18 amino acids. The trim removed 5 bases at V and 6 bases at J, leaving 16 bases unmatched. Germline CDR1 and CDR2: LNHNV and YYDKDF (reference sequence).

The chain combines TRBV18 with TRBJ1-1; 7 bases are a match to TRBD1. The V gene end was trimmed by 4 bases and the J gene end by 6 bases; junction bases not matched to a gene: 5. The CDR3 sequence is 13 residues long. Germline V CDR1 and CDR2: KGHSH, LQKENI. The CDR3 sequence is CASSRQGVAEAFF. In DNA form, the CDR3 reads TGTGCCAGCTCACGCCAGGGGGTAGCTGAAGCTTTCTTT.

This clone was detected only a few times. The rearrangement links TRBV6-6 to TRBJ2-3; D possibly corresponds to TRBD2 (7 bases). V shed 6 bases and J shed 6 bases, with 16 bases lying between them. The CDR3 consists of 14 residues. Germline V gives CDR1 MNHNY, CDR2 SVGAGI (reference sequence). The CDR3, as DNA: TGTGCCAGCAGCAAGGGGGGGAGGGGCGATACGCAGTATTTT. Amino acids: CASSKGGRGDTQYF.

This chain uses TRBV3-1 (or the pseudogene TRBV3-2) with TRBJ2-6, with TRBD2 as a possible D gene (6 bases). The CDR3 spans 15 residues. The V end was cut by 4 bases, the J end by 1 base, with 8 bases between. In germline, CDR1 is LGHDT, CDR2 YNNKEL (reference sequence). The CDR3 sequence is CASSRGDSGANVLTF. As DNA, the CDR3 is TGTGCCAGCAGCCGGGGGGATTCTGGGGCCAACGTCCTGACTTTC.

This chain connects TRBV24-1 to TRBJ2-7; tentative D call: TRBD1 (6 bases). The CDR3 runs 13 residues. V was pared by 5 bases and J by 1 base, with 8 bases between. Per germline, CDR1 KGHDR and CDR2 SFDVKD. CDR3 amino acids: CATSAGESYEQYF. In DNA, the CDR3 is TGTGCCACCAGTGCAGGGGAATCCTACGAGCAGTACTTC.

The rearrangement joins TRBV4-1 to TRBJ2-7, with 8 bases fitting TRBD2. CDR3 length equals 15 residues. The germline V gene has CDR1 MGHRA and CDR2 YSYEKL. Trimming removed 4 bases from V and 2 bases from J; junction bases left unmatched: 7. The CDR3 bases are TGCGCCAGCAGCCTCGGGAGGGCTAGGACCTACGAGCAGTACTTC. Residues: CASSLGRARTYEQYF.

This clone was counted a single time. The V and J genes are TRBV28 and TRBJ2-1; 7 bases match TRBD1. Unmatched junction bases numbered 9, after V lost 6 bases and J lost 1 base. The CDR3 is 16 residues long. The V gene's germline CDR1 is MDHEN and CDR2 SYDVKM. CDR3 sequence (DNA): TGTGCCAGCAGGGGAAAAGGGGGCCTTTCCTACAATGAGCAGTTCTTC. It encodes CASRGKGGLSYNEQFF.

V and J are TRBV19 and TRBJ2-7; tentative D call: TRBD1 (6 bases). V lost 2 bases to trimming and J lost 2 bases, with 10 bases between them. The CDR3 covers 14 residues. CDR1 is LNHDA, CDR2 SQIVND, per germline (reference sequence). CDR3: CASSIRGSAYEQYF. The CDR3 DNA follows: TGTGCCAGTAGTATAAGGGGGAGCGCCTACGAGCAGTACTTC.